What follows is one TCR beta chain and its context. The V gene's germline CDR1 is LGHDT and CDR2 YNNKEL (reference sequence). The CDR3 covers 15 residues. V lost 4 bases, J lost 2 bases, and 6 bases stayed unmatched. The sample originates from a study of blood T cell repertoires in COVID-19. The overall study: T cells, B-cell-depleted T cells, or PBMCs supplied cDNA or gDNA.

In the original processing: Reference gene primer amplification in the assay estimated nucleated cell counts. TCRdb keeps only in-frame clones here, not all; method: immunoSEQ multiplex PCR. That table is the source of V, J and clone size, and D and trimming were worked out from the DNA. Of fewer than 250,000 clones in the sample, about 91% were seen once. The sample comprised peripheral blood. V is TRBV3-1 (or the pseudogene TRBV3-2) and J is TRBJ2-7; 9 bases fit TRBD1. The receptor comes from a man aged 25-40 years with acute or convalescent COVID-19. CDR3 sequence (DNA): TGTGCCAGCAGCCGCCCGACAGGGGGAGCCTACGAGCAGTACTTC. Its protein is CASSRPTGGAYEQYF.